The 7 T cell receptor beta chains reported below all come from one sample, sequenced in a study of beta chain features in type 1 diabetes. Study results and limitations: There was a moderate but significant shortening of TCRB CDR3s in all four CD4+ subsets of Type 1 diabetes patients.

Expressed TCRB transcripts were sequenced after all isolated RNA was converted to cDNA. This table comes from immunoSEQ multiplex PCR, and its TCRdb copy is limited to in-frame clones, with some not included. The data show tens of thousands of clones, roughly half seen once. No antigen is known for these receptors. Sequenced material: Tregs from blood. The receptors here all came from a woman aged 40 to 50 with type 1 diabetes.

The chain links TRBV4-3 to TRBJ2-2; 12 bases align to TRBD2. The CDR3 is 17 amino acids. Germline CDR1 LGHNA, CDR2 YSLEER. V shed 1 base, J shed 5 bases, and the junction held 5 bases outside the gene matches. CDR3 DNA: TGCGCCAGCAGCCAAGCAGGACTAGCGGGATATACCGGGGAGCTGTTTTTT. Residues: CASSQAGLAGYTGELFF.

This clone has just a few counts. Other DNA sequences in this specimen translate into the identical CDR3. The chain joins TRBV7-9 to TRBJ1-1; D remains ambiguous. There are 13 residues in the CDR3. In germline, CDR1 is SEHNR, CDR2 FQNEAQ (reference sequence). Trimming took 1 base from V and 1 from J, leaving 4 bases between them. The CDR3 protein is CASSLGQNTEAFF. For the CDR3, the DNA is TGTGCCAGCAGCTTAGGACAGAACACTGAAGCTTTCTTT.

The chain has TRBV7-2 and TRBJ2-3, with D hard to call. The germline V gene has CDR1 SGHTA and CDR2 FQGNSA. Trimming stripped 3 bases from V and 5 bases from J, with 3 bases between. The CDR3 sequence is 11 residues long. The CDR3 DNA is TGTGCCAGCAGCTTTATAGATACGCAGTATTTT. Translated, it gives CASSFIDTQYF.

CDR3 residues: CASSFSGLAGNEQYF. The CDR3 coding sequence is TGTGCCAGCAGTTTTTCGGGATTAGCGGGCAACGAGCAGTACTTC. The chain employs TRBV27 and TRBJ2-7; 7 bases line up with TRBD2. J lost 5 bases, V lost 3 bases, and 10 bases had no gene match. This CDR3 has 15 amino acids. Germline CDR1 is MNHEY and CDR2 is SMNVEV (reference sequence).

This clone has only a few counts. The chain couples TRBV4-3 to TRBJ2-3; D unresolved. The CDR3 covers 15 residues. The V end lost 2 bases, the J end lost 0 bases, and 9 bases lay between the germline ends. Germline V gives CDR1 LGHNA, CDR2 YSLEER. The CDR3 loop is CASSQLLQSTDTQYF. The CDR3 DNA sequence: TGCGCCAGCAGCCAACTCCTCCAGAGCACAGATACGCAGTATTTT.

The chain is built from TRBV5-1 and TRBJ2-5; possibly TRBD2 for D (6 bases). The CDR3 spans 15 residues. CDR1 SGHRS and CDR2 YFSETQ come from the germline V gene. Deletions cut 0 bases from V and 4 bases from J, with 13 bases between. The CDR3 reads CASSLGGTEGETQYF. CDR3 coding DNA: TGCGCCAGCAGCTTGGGGGGGACTGAAGGAGAGACCCAGTACTTC.

The chain uses TRBV10-3 and TRBJ1-1, with D maybe TRBD1 (6 bases). CDR1 and CDR2 (germline): ENHRY, SYGVKD. The V end was cut by 3 bases, the J end by 1 base, with 9 bases between. The CDR3 has 14 residues. The DNA for the CDR3 is TGTGCCATCAGTGAAGGGACACAGAACACTGAAGCTTTCTTT. Translating it yields CAISEGTQNTEAFF.